Below are 8 T cell receptor beta chains sequenced from a single sample in a study of neoadjuvant nivolumab and ipilimumab in lung cancer (TCRdb year 2020). Receptor libraries were prepared by the immunoSEQ multiplex PCR assay. TCRdb re-hosts the immuneACCESS table, in-frame sequences only. Its copies lack some clones; in the studies checked, an unresolved V gene accounts for under half of them, and the cause for the rest is not known. Within this sample are about 30,000 clones, with about 83% of them counted one time only. Of the sample, just over 5% falls within the top ten clones. Read against the paper, the sample's time point label means: at surgical resection after neoadjuvant nivolumab +/- ipilimumab. The sequencing here drew on tumor tissue, taken after neoadjuvant nivolumab, alone or with ipilimumab, at or shortly before surgery. The receptors stem from an adult with non-small cell lung cancer.

The chain joins TRBV4-1 to TRBJ1-3; D remains ambiguous. The germline V gene has CDR1 MGHRA and CDR2 YSYEKL. The CDR3 spans 16 residues. The V and J ends lost 0 bases and 0 bases respectively, with 9 bases between them. CDR3 sequence (DNA): TGCGCCAGCAGCCAAGAAATAGGGATCTCTGGAAACACCATATATTTT. It codes for CASSQEIGISGNTIYF.

The J gene is TRBJ2-1, the V gene TRBV30, with D uncertain. Germline V gene data show CDR1 as GTSNPN and CDR2 as SVGIG (reference sequence). The ends were cut back, 5 bases at V and 9 bases at J, with 14 bases in the middle. The CDR3 sequence is 12 residues long. The CDR3 DNA is TGTGCCTGGTCAACCCCGCTGGGTGAGCAGTTCTTC. Translation: CAWSTPLGEQFF.

A single count supports this clone. This chain uses TRBV30 with TRBJ2-1; D might be TRBD2 (5 bases). Trimming stripped 3 bases from V and 10 bases from J, with 10 bases between. The CDR3 loop spans 11 amino acids. The germline gives CDR1 GTSNPN, CDR2 SVGIG (reference sequence). The DNA of the CDR3 is TGTGCCTGGAGGCGGGCCCAGGAGCAGTTCTTC. It translates to CAWRRAQEQFF.

This clone has a handful of counts. The chain combines TRBV18 with TRBJ2-5; D not resolved. V shed 4 bases and J shed 4 bases, with 10 bases lying between them. The CDR3 sequence is 13 residues long. In germline, CDR1 is KGHSH, CDR2 LQKENI. The CDR3: CASSLGLLETQYF. CDR3 DNA sequence: TGTGCCAGCTCACTGGGCCTCTTAGAGACCCAGTACTTC. Full variable domain (remainder filled in from reference TRBV18 and TRBJ2-5): NAGVMQNPRHLVRRRGQEARLRCSPMKGHSHVYWYRQLPEEGLKFMVYLQKENIIDESGMPKERFSAEFPKEGPSILRIQQVVRGDSAAYFCASSLGLLETQYFGPGTRLLVL.

The chain has TRBV6-4 and TRBJ2-2; TRBD2 matches at 7 bases. The V gene end was trimmed by 2 bases and the J gene end by 4 bases; junction bases not matched to a gene: 7. Germline V gives CDR1 MRHNA, CDR2 SNTAGT. This CDR3 has 16 residues. The CDR3 nucleotides read TGTGCCAGCAGTGACAACGGGGGGACGACCACCGGGGAGCTGTTTTTT. Its protein product is CASSDNGGTTTGELFF.

This chain links TRBV6-6 with TRBJ2-7, with D tentatively TRBD1 or TRBD2 (7 bases each). The germline V gene encodes CDR1 MNHNY and CDR2 SVGAGI (reference sequence). The ends were cut back, 2 bases at V and 1 base at J, with 12 bases in the middle. The CDR3 runs to 15 residues. CDR3 amino acids: CASSYGRGGSYEQYF. The CDR3 nucleotides read TGTGCCAGCAGTTACGGCAGGGGGGGATCCTACGAGCAGTACTTC.

This rearrangement joins TRBV7-9 to TRBJ2-1; the match to TRBD2 covers 13 bases. In germline, CDR1 is SEHNR, CDR2 FQNEAQ (reference sequence). CDR3 length: 16 amino acids. V trimming: 5 bases; J trimming: 5 bases; junction bases outside the gene matches: 6. Written as DNA, the CDR3 is TGTGCCAGCAGCAACCTGGGACTAGCGGGACACAATGAGCAGTTCTTC. Translation: CASSNLGLAGHNEQFF.

This clone appeared once. The rearrangement uses TRBV2 and TRBJ1-2; D is perhaps TRBD1 (6 bases). V gave up 1 base and J gave up 8 bases, with 11 bases separating them. This CDR3 is 13 amino acids long. Germline V gene data show CDR1 as SNHLY and CDR2 as FYNNEI. The CDR3 coding sequence is TGTGCCAGCAGTGAAGAATCAGGGGACGGCTACACCTTC. Its translation: CASSEESGDGYTF.